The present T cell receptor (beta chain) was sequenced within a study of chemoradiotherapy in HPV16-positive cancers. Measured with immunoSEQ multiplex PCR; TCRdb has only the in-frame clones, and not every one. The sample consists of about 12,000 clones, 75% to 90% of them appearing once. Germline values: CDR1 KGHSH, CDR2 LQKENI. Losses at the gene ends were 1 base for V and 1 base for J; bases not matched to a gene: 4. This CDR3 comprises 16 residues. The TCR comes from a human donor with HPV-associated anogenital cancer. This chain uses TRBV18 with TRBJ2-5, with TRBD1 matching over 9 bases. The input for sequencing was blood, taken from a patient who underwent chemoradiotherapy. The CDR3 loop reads CASSPRETGGQETQYF. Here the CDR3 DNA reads TGTGCCAGCTCACCACGAGAGACAGGGGGCCAAGAGACCCAGTACTTC.